This T cell receptor beta chain was recovered during a study of T cell responses to AZD1222 COVID-19 vaccine. TCRdb keeps only in-frame clones here, not all; method: immunoSEQ multiplex PCR. Of hundreds of thousands of clones listed, roughly 91% are singletons. Sequencing used peripheral blood, obtained on day 0 of MenACWY control vaccination. This TCR came from an adult in good health.

This CDR3 reads CASWGRGRVTTSPLHF. CDR3 sequence (DNA): TGTGCCAGCTGGGGGCGGGGGAGGGTAACGACTTCACCCCTCCACTTT. The chain employs TRBV27 and TRBJ1-6, with a possible D match to TRBD1 (6 bases). Germline V lookup: CDR1 MNHEY, CDR2 SMNVEV (reference sequence). The CDR3 runs 16 residues. With 8 bases removed from V and 9 bases from J, the gap between germline ends came to 23 bases.